The T cell receptor (beta chain) described here comes from a study of response to subunit inactivated influenza vaccine (dated by TCRdb to between 2017 and 2018). The study in broad terms: Deep quantitative profiling of the T cell receptor repertoire was used in the study to follow responses to a trivalent subunit inactivated influenza vaccine.

The paper as a whole reports these results and caveats: The authors suggested that each seasonal influenza vaccination may recruit only a limited number of new T cells.

Receptor libraries were prepared by RT-PCR. Sequencing was performed on an Illumina HiSeq 2500. TCRdb reworked the public reads: Q25 trimming with fastp, MiXCR clone assembly, productive beta chains retained. Each record represents a unique CDR3 protein, reported with the most common genes and DNA among its rows. In all, the sample holds about 570,000 distinct CDR3 sequences, and approximately 10% of those were seen once. The top ten clonotypes cover more than 9.5% of the sample. V gives up 1 base and J gives up 12 bases, and the segment between their germline ends measures 8 bases. Reading the germline V gene gives CDR1 LGHNA and CDR2 YNFKEQ. Reading from cysteine to phenylalanine, the CDR3 counts 11 amino acids. The entry retains the CDR3 DNA only, 33 bases that are in frame from base 1. This clonotype was counted many times. It lacks a known antigen. The sample holds no much larger clone one base away, and base qualities are not on file.

This same sample was also part of a study on T cells expressing NK-cell markers. Looking at the second paper: TCR beta cDNA libraries were prepared using 5'RACE template switching, which introduced a universal primer site and unique molecular identifiers. Three sorted T-cell subsets (CD3+CD56+NKG2C+, CD3+CD56+NKG2C- and CD3+CD56-NKG2C+) from roughly eight donors had their TCR beta-chain repertoires profiled. Of the eight sequenced donors, seven were found to be HCMV-seropositive and one was found to be HCMV-seronegative. In several experiments an anti-gammadeltaTCR antibody was added to restrict sorting to alphabetaTCR-expressing T cells. For six donors, the dominant CD3+CD56+NKG2C+ clonotypes were among the top 10 CD8+ clonotypes and accounted for about 1.0-7.0% of CD8+ T cells. Those dominant clonotypes were again the most abundant among CD3+CD56-NKG2C+ cells in several donors, at about 28.3-60.1%. It remained unclear whether the expanded NKG2C-expressing T cell clones were specific for HCMV antigens. All eight donors whose samples were sequenced were randomly selected healthy volunteers, three of them men and five women. A commercial ELISA kit detecting HCMV-specific IgG in serum was used to determine HCMV serostatus. Ficoll density gradient centrifugation was used to isolate peripheral blood mononuclear cells from blood. Bulk peripheral blood T-cell repertoires were additionally sequenced from unsorted PBMC for roughly six donors. cDNA synthesis was primed from the TCR beta constant segment, followed by two successive PCR amplification steps. Illumina HiSeq 2000/2500, MiSeq or NextSeq was used to sequence libraries as 2 x 150 bp reads. MIGEC was used to demultiplex reads and group the reads by UMI, and MiTCR was used to assemble and quantify clonotypes. Only TCR cDNA sequences supported by at least two reads were kept to exclude erroneous sequences. Downstream repertoire analysis used the tcR package, and clonotypes were matched across fractions by CDR3 nucleotide sequence plus V segment. VDJmatch was used to annotate antigen specificity against VDJdb, with one amino acid substitution in CDR3 allowed.

Material: PBMCs from blood, obtained on the day of vaccination. This receptor was identified in a man between 45 and 60 years old who received an inactivated influenza vaccine. Donor details come from another sample of the same person, matched by shared clones. The chain couples TRBV4-2 to TRBJ2-3; the best D guess is TRBD2, with 5 bases matching. The DNA reads TGTGCCAGCAGCCAAGGAGGGTCTCAGTATTTT. This sequence encodes CASSQGGSQYF.